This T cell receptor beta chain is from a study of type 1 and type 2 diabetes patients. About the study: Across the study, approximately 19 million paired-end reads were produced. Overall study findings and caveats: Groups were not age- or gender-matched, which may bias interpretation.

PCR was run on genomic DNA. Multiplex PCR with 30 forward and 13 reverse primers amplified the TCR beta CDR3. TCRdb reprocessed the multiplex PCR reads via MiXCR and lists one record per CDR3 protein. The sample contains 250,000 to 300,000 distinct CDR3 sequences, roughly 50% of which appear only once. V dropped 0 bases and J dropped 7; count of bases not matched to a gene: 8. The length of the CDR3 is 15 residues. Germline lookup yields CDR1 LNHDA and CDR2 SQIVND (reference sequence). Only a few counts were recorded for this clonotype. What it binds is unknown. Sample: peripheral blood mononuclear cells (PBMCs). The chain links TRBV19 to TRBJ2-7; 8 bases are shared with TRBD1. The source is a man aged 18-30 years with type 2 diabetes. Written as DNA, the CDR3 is TGTGCCAGTAGTATAGATCAGACAGGGGCGGAAGAGCAGTACTTC. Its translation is CASSIDQTGAEEQYF.